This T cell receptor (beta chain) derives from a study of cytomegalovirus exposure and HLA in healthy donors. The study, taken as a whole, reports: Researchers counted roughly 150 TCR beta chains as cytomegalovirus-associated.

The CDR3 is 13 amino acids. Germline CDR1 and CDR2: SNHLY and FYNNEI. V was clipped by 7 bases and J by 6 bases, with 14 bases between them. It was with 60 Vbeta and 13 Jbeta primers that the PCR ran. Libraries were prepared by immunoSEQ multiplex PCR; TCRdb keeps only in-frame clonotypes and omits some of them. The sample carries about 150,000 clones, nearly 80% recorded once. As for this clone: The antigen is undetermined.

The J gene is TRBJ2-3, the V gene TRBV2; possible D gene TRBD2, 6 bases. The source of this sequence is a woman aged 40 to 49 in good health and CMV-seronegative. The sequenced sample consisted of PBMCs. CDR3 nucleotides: TGTGCCAGCAATAAGCGGGCTTCGGATACGCAGTATTTT. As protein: CASNKRASDTQYF.